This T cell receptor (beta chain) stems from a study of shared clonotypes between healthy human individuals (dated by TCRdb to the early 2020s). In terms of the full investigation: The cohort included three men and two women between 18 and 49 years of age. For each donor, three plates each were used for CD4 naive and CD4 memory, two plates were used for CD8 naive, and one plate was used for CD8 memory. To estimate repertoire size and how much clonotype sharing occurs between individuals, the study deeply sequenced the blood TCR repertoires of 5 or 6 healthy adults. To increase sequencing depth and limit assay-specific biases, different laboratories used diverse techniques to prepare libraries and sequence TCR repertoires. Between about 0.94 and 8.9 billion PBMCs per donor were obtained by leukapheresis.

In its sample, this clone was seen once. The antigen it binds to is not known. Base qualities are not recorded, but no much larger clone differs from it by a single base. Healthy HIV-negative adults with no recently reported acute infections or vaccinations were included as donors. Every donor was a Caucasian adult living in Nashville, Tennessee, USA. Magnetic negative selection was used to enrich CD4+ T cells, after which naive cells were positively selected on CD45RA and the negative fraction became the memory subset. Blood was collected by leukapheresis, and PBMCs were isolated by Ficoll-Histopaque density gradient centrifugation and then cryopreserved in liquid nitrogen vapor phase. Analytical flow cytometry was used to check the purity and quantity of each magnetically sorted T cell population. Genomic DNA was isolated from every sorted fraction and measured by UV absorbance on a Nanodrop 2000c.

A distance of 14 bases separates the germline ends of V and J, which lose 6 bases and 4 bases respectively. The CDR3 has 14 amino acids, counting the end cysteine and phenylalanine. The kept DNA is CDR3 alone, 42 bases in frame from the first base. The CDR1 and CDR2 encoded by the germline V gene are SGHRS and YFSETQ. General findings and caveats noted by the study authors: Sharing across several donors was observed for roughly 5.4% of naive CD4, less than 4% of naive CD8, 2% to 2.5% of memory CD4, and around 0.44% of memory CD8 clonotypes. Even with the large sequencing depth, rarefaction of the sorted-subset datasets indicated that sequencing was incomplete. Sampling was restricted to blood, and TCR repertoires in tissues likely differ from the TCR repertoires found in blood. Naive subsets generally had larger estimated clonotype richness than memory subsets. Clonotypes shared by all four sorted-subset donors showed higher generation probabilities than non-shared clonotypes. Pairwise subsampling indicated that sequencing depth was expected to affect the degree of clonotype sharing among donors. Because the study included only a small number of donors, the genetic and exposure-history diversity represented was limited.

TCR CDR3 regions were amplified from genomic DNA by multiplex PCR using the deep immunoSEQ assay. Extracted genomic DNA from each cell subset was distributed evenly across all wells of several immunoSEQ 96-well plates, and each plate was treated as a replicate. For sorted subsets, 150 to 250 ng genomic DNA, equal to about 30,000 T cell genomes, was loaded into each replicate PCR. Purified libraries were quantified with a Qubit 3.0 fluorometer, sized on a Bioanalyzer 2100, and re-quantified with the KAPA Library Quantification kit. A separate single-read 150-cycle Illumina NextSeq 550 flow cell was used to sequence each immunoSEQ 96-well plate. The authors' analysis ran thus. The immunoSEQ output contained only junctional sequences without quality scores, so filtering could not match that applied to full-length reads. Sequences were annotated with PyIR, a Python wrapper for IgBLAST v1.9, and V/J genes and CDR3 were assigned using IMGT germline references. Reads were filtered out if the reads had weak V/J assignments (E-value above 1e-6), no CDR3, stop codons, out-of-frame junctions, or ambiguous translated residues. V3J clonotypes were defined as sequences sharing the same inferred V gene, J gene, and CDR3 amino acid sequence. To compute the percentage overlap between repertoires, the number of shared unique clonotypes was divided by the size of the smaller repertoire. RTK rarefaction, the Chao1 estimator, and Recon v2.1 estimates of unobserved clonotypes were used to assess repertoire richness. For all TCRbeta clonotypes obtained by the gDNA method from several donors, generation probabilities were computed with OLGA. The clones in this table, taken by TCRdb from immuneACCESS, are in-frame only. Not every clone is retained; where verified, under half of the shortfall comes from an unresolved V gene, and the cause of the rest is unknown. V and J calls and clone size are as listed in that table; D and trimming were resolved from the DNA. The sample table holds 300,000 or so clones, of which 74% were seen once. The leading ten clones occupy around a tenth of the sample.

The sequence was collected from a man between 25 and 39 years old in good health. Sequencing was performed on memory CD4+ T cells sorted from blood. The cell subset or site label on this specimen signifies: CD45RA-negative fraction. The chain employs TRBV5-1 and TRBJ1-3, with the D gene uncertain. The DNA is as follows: TGCGCCAGCACAAACCCCCCTGCGGGAAACACCATATATTTT. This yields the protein CASTNPPAGNTIYF.